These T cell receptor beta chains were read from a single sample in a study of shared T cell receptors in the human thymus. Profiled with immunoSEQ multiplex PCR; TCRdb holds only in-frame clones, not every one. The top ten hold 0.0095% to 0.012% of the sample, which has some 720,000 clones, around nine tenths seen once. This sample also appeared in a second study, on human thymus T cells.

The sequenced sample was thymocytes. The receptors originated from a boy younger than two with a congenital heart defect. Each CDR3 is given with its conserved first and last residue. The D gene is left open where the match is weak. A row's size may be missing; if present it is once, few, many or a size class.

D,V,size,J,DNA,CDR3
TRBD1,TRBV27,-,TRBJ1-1,TGTGCCAGCAGCCCCGGGACAGGGGGTAACACTGAAGCTTTCTTT,CASSPGTGGNTEAFF
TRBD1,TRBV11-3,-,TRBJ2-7,TGTGCCAGCAGCCCCCTGGGACAGACCTACGAGCAGTACTTC,CASSPLGQTYEQYF
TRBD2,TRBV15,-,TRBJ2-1,TGTGCCACCAGCAAAGAGACTAGCGGAGGGTGGAATGAGCAGTTCTTC,CATSKETSGGWNEQFF
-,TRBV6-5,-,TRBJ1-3,TGTGCCAGCACCCTCGGGGGGACGGGAAACACCATATATTTT,CASTLGGTGNTIYF
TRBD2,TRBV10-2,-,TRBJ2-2,TGCGCCAGCAGTGAGGCGGGAGGAAACACCGGGGAGCTGTTTTTT,CASSEAGGNTGELFF
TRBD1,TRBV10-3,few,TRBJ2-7,TGTGGGGCGGCCGATCCTAGTTCTCCGGGACAGGGTTACGAGCAGTACTTC,CGAADPSSPGQGYEQYF
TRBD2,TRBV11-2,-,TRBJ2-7,TGTGCCAGCAGCTTAGATCTTGGGGGGGGCTACGAGCAGTACTTC,CASSLDLGGGYEQYF
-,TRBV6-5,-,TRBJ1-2,TGTGCCAGCAGCCCTGGACCGGGGGACTATGGCTACACCTTC,CASSPGPGDYGYTF
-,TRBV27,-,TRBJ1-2,TGTGCCAGCAGTAAACGACAAAAGAGAGCTAACTATGGCTACACCTTC,CASSKRQKRANYGYTF
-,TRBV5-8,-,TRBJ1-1,TGTGCCAGCAGCTTAGATGCAGAAAAGAACACTGAAGCTTTCTTT,CASSLDAEKNTEAFF
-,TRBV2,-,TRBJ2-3,TGTGCCAGCGAGCGCCCCAGCACAGATACGCAGTATTTT,CASERPSTDTQYF
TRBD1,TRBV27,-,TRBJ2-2,TGTGCCAGCAGTTTATTAGACAGGGGGGGCACCGGGGAGCTGTTTTTT,CASSLLDRGGTGELFF
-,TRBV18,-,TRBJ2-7,TGTGCCAGCTCACCACGACGAGCGGTCTACGAGCAGTACTTC,CASSPRRAVYEQYF
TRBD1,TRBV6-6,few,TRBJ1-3,TGTGCCAGCAGTAAACAGGGGGCAAGAAACACCATATATTTT,CASSKQGARNTIYF
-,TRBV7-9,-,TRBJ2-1,TGTGCCAGCAGCCCAGTAGTAGCGGTTTACCAGAGCTCCTACAATGAGCAGTTCTTC,CASSPVVAVYQSSYNEQFF
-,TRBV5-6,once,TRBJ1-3,TGTGCCAGCAGCTTCCCGGCGGCGTCCTCTGGAAACACCATATATTTT,CASSFPAASSGNTIYF
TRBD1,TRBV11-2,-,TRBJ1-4,TGTGCCAGCAGCTTCCACCGGGACAGGAATGAAAAACTGTTTTTT,CASSFHRDRNEKLFF
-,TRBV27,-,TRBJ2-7,TGTGCCAGCATGGGCAGGGCCTACGAGCAGTACTTC,CASMGRAYEQYF
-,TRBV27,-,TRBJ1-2,TGTGCCGCGGTACATGGCTACACCTTC,CAAVHGYTF
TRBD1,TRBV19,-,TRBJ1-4,TGTGCCAGTAGTTTAGGACAGGACGGGGTTGAAAAACTGTTTTTT,CASSLGQDGVEKLFF
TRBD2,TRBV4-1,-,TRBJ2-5,TGCGCCAGCAGCCAAGAGCACGGACTAGCGGGTGGGGGAGAGACCCAGTACTTC,CASSQEHGLAGGGETQYF
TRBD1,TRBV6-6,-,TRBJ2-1,TGTGCCAGCAGTTCAGGGGGCGCCCACAATGAGCAGTTCTTC,CASSSGGAHNEQFF
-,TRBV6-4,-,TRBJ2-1,TGTGCCAGCAGTGACCCGGGGAACAATGAGCAGTTCTTC,CASSDPGNNEQFF
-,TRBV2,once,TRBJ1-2,TGTGCCAGCAGTGAATCTCCGAGGGCGAAGTTTCGGTCAAGCTATGGCTACACCTTC,CASSESPRAKFRSSYGYTF
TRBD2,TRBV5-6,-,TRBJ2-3,TGTGCCAGCAGTCCCCGGACTAGCGGGAGGAGTGCAGATACGCAGTATTTT,CASSPRTSGRSADTQYF
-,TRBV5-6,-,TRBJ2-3,TGTGCCAGCAGCTTGGACAGTAACACAGATACGCAGTATTTT,CASSLDSNTDTQYF
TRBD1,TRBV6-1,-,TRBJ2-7,TGTGCCAGCAGTGAAGCTCCACGGGACAGGGCCTACGAGCAGTACTTC,CASSEAPRDRAYEQYF
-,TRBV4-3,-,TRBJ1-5,TGCGCCAGCAGCCAAACGTGGACAGAGCCTTATAGCAATCAGCCCCAGCATTTT,CASSQTWTEPYSNQPQHF
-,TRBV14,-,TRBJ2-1,TGTGCCAGCAGCCAAAACCACCGGGACTCCCCGCTCGACAATGAGCAGTTCTTC,CASSQNHRDSPLDNEQFF
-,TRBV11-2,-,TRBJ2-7,TGTGCCAGCAGCTGGGTCGGGAGAGTGTACGAGCAGTACTTC,CASSWVGRVYEQYF
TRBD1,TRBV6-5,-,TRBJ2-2,TGTGCCAGCAGTTATCCGTTGGGACAGTACTCCGGGGAGCTGTTTTTT,CASSYPLGQYSGELFF
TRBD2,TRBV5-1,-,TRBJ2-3,TGCGCCAGCAGCCAGAAGCGGGAGACTACAGATACGCAGTATTTT,CASSQKRETTDTQYF
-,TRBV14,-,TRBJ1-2,TGTGCCAGCAGCCAAGAGGGGAGGCGAAACTATGGCTACACCTTC,CASSQEGRRNYGYTF
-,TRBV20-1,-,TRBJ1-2,TGCAGTGCCGTGACAAAAGGCTACACCTTC,CSAVTKGYTF
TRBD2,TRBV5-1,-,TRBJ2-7,TGCGCCAGCAGCCGTAGGACTAGCGGGAGATCCTACGAGCAGTACTTC,CASSRRTSGRSYEQYF
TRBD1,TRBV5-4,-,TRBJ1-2,TGTGCCAGCAGCAATCCCAGGGACAGGGTTGGCTACACCTTC,CASSNPRDRVGYTF
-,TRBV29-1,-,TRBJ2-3,TGCAGCGTTGCCGGAGCACCTAGCACAGATACGCAGTATTTT,CSVAGAPSTDTQYF
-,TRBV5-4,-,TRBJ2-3,TGTGCCAGCAGCTCAGGGGATACGCAGTATTTT,CASSSGDTQYF
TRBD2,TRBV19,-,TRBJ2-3,TGTGCCAGTAGTATAGTTGACGGGAGGGCCCCAGATACGCAGTATTTT,CASSIVDGRAPDTQYF
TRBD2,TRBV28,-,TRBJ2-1,TGTGCCAGCAGTCCTAGACTAGCGGGAGGGCCTCGAAATGAGCAGTTCTTC,CASSPRLAGGPRNEQFF
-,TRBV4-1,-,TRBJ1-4,TGCGCCAGCAGCCAAGATCCCCCTGGGCAGGGAACAACTAATGAAAAACTGTTTTTT,CASSQDPPGQGTTNEKLFF
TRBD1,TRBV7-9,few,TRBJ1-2,TGTGCCAGCAGGGTGACAGGGGACTATGGCTACACCTTC,CASRVTGDYGYTF
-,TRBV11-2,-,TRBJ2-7,TGTGCCAGCACCCCCGGGGACGAGCAGTACTTC,CASTPGDEQYF
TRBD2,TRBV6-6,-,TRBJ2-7,TGTGCCAGCAGTCCGCCAGGAGCGGGAGCTTTCTACGAGCAGTACTTC,CASSPPGAGAFYEQYF
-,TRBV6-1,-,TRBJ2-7,TGTGCCAGCAGGGCGGAAGGAGACGAGCAGTACTTC,CASRAEGDEQYF